The 32 T cell receptor beta chains below all came from one sample that was sequenced in a study of T cell responses to AZD1222 COVID-19 vaccine. Assay used: immunoSEQ multiplex PCR; TCRdb lists only in-frame clones, some missing. The table lists 150,000 or so clones, around 93% of them singletons. This material consisted of peripheral blood, taken 28 days after the second AZD1222 dose. The source is an adult who received the AZD1222 COVID-19 vaccine.

This chain uses TRBV6-5 with TRBJ2-1; no clear D. Trimming pared 7 bases from V and 4 bases from J, leaving 14 bases between. CDR1 MNHEY and CDR2 SVGAGI come from the germline V gene. The CDR3 sequence is 14 residues long. CDR3 bases: TGTGCCAGCATCGAATTAGGCTCGTACAATGAGCAGTTCTTC. This codes for CASIELGSYNEQFF.

The chain employs TRBV2 and TRBJ1-2; possible D gene TRBD1, 6 bases. The CDR3 consists of 15 residues. The V gene lost 6 bases and the J gene lost 6 bases, with 20 bases spanning the gap. The germline V gene encodes CDR1 SNHLY and CDR2 FYNNEI. This CDR3 is CASRQTGPGDDGYTF. CDR3 DNA: TGTGCCAGCAGACAGACAGGACCGGGAGACGATGGCTACACCTTC.

The chain employs TRBV5-5 and TRBJ2-5; the D is unclear. Trimming took off 5 bases at V and 2 bases at J, with 13 bases between the two ends. The CDR3 covers 14 residues. From germline, CDR1 is SGHKS and CDR2 YYEKEE (reference sequence). Here the CDR3 DNA reads TGTGCCAGCAGACTCATCTGGAGACAAGAGACCCAGTACTTC. This translates into CASRLIWRQETQYF.

The CDR3 DNA sequence: TGCGCCAGCAGCCAAGAAAGACAGCGAAGCTCCTACAATGAGCAGTTCTTC. It encodes CASSQERQRSSYNEQFF. The chain recombines TRBV4-3 with TRBJ2-1; tentative D call: TRBD1 (5 bases). Trimming took off 0 bases at V and 0 bases at J, with 12 bases between the two ends. Germline V gives CDR1 LGHNA, CDR2 YSLEER. CDR3 length: 17 amino acids.

Notes on this clone: This sample also contains other DNA sequences that code for the same CDR3. The chain links TRBV7-2 to TRBJ1-5; no firm D call. The CDR3 spans 13 residues. Germline V lookup: CDR1 SGHTA, CDR2 FQGNSA. V dropped 2 bases and J dropped 0 bases, with 2 bases sitting between them. The chain's CDR3 is CASSLSSNQPQHF. The CDR3 nucleotides read TGTGCCAGCAGCTTATCTAGCAATCAGCCCCAGCATTTT.

The CDR3 sequence is CASSLGMGPDTQYF. The CDR3 nucleotides are TGTGCCAGCAGCTTGGGAATGGGCCCAGATACGCAGTATTTT. The chain links TRBV5-6 to TRBJ2-3, with D unclear. Germline CDR1 is SGHDT and CDR2 is YYEEEE. The CDR3 extends over 14 amino acids. V was pared by 0 bases and J by 4 bases, with 9 bases between.

This clone appeared a single time. The rearrangement joins TRBV4-3 to TRBJ2-1; 7 bases align to TRBD2. Germline CDR1 reads LGHNA; CDR2 reads YSLEER. V lost 0 bases to trimming and J lost 0 bases; unmatched junction nucleotides: 8. The CDR3 runs to 18 residues. The CDR3 sequence: CASSQDWMSGASYNEQFF. CDR3 nucleotide sequence: TGCGCCAGCAGCCAAGATTGGATGAGCGGGGCCTCCTACAATGAGCAGTTCTTC.

The V call is TRBV12-5, the J call TRBJ2-5; D not resolved. V lost 3 bases to trimming and J lost 5 bases, with 7 bases between them. The CDR3 totals 12 residues. Germline CDR1 is LGHNT and CDR2 is FRNRAP. The CDR3: CASGFSGETQYF. CDR3 DNA sequence: TGTGCTAGTGGTTTCTCTGGGGAGACCCAGTACTTC.

The V call is TRBV11-3, the J call TRBJ2-7; D may be TRBD1 or TRBD2 (5 bases each). The CDR3 sequence is 15 residues long. Germline CDR1 SGHNT, CDR2 YENEEA. Trimming shortened V by 1 base and J by 0 bases, and 10 bases separated the two germline ends. CDR3 sequence (DNA): TGTGCCAGCAGCTTAGGTGGGGGTAGCTCCTACGAGCAGTACTTC. It is translated as CASSLGGGSSYEQYF.

The V and J genes are TRBV11-3 and TRBJ2-3; TRBD2 matches at 13 bases. J lost 3 bases, V lost 5 bases, and 5 bases had no gene match. The CDR3 runs 16 residues. Germline-derived CDR1 and CDR2 are SGHNT and YENEEA. CDR3 sequence (DNA): TGTGCCAGCAGCCCCGGGACTAGCGGGACGACAGATACGCAGTATTTT. This encodes CASSPGTSGTTDTQYF.

The chain links TRBV11-2 to TRBJ2-2; D is possibly TRBD1 (5 bases). The CDR3 sequence is 13 residues long. The germline V gene has CDR1 SGHAT and CDR2 FQNNGV. Trimming pared 3 bases from V and 4 bases from J, leaving 6 bases between. The CDR3 bases are TGTGCCAGCAGCTTCCAGGGCACCGGGGAGCTGTTTTTT. As protein: CASSFQGTGELFF.

V is TRBV7-9 and J is TRBJ1-2; D is possibly TRBD1 (6 bases). The CDR3 is 14 amino acids. Deletions cut 4 bases from V and 4 bases from J, with 13 bases between. CDR1 and CDR2 (germline): SEHNR, FQNEAQ (reference sequence). CDR3 DNA: TGTGCCAGCAGCTACCCCCGGGACACCTATGGCTACACCTTC. It yields the protein CASSYPRDTYGYTF.

J is TRBJ2-7 and V is TRBV11-3; D call uncertain. The V gene lost 1 base and the J gene lost 7 bases, with 17 bases spanning the gap. The CDR3 totals 15 residues. From germline, CDR1 is SGHNT and CDR2 YENEEA. DNA for the CDR3: TGTGCCAGCAGCTTAGTAGGGTGGTATCCGGAGGAGCAGTACTTC. Its protein is CASSLVGWYPEEQYF. Based on the CDR3 plus reference TRBV11-3 and TRBJ2-7, the full variable domain is EAGVVQSPRYKIIEKKQPVAFWCNPISGHNTLYWYLQNLGQGPELLIRYENEEAVDDSQLPKDRFSAERLKGVDSTLKIQPAELGDSAVYLCASSLVGWYPEEQYFGPGTRLTVT.

The chain carries TRBV30 and TRBJ2-1; maybe TRBD1 (6 bases). Germline values: CDR1 GTSNPN, CDR2 SVGIG (reference sequence). The CDR3 has 13 residues. The V end lost 7 bases, the J end lost 2 bases, and 12 bases lay between the germline ends. CDR3 DNA sequence: TGTGCCTTACAGGGAGCAGCCTACAATGAGCAGTTCTTC. This sequence encodes CALQGAAYNEQFF.

This rearrangement joins TRBV25-1 to TRBJ2-3, with D hard to call. This CDR3 is 15 amino acids long. Between the trimmed V and J ends, which lost 5 bases and 2 bases, there was a span of 14 bases. The germline gives CDR1 MGHDK, CDR2 SYGVNS. CDR3 nucleotide sequence: TGTGCCAGCAGTCCCGGACGGCCTAACACAGATACGCAGTATTTT. Translated: CASSPGRPNTDTQYF.

This clone appeared once. The chain carries TRBV5-6 and TRBJ2-3, with 9 bases fitting TRBD2. Germline V gene data show CDR1 as SGHDT and CDR2 as YYEEEE. The ends lost 1 base at V and 4 bases at J; junction bases unmatched: 4. CDR3 size: 15 residues. CDR3 coding DNA: TGTGCCAGCAGCTTGTATAGCGGGAGTGCAGATACGCAGTATTTT. As protein: CASSLYSGSADTQYF. Full variable domain (missing parts from reference TRBV5-6 and TRBJ2-3): DAGVTQSPTHLIKTRGQQVTLRCSPKSGHDTVSWYQQALGQGPQFIFQYYEEEERQRGNFPDRFSGHQFPNYSSELNVNALLLGDSALYLCASSLYSGSADTQYFGPGTRLTVL.

The chain couples TRBV11-3 to TRBJ2-1; maybe TRBD2 (6 bases). CDR3 length: 15 amino acids. V lost 5 bases to trimming and J lost 5 bases, with 16 bases between them. Looked up from germline, CDR1 is SGHNT and CDR2 is YENEEA. The CDR3 DNA is TGTGCCAGCAGCGGGTGGGACTTAACTAACAATGAGCAGTTCTTC. Translated, it gives CASSGWDLTNNEQFF.

In this sample, this clone turned up once. The chain links TRBV19 to TRBJ1-1; D gene uncertain. The CDR3 extends over 15 amino acids. CDR1 and CDR2 from the germline V gene are LNHDA and SQIVND (reference sequence). Trimming pared 5 bases from V and 5 bases from J, leaving 18 bases between. The chain's CDR3 is CASSPDVGPRTEAFF. As DNA, the CDR3 is TGTGCCAGTAGTCCTGACGTGGGCCCGAGGACTGAAGCTTTCTTT.

V and J are TRBV19 and TRBJ1-2; D is unresolved. V was clipped by 2 bases and J by 6 bases, with 13 bases between them. The germline V gene encodes CDR1 LNHDA and CDR2 SQIVND (reference sequence). CDR3 length equals 14 residues. The DNA of the CDR3 is TGTGCCAGTAGTATATCGCGTTGGAGAAATGGCTACACCTTC. This gives the protein CASSISRWRNGYTF.

The CDR3 is CASSQGRWGNTEAFF. CDR3 in DNA: TGCGCCAGCAGCCAAGGTAGATGGGGGAACACTGAAGCTTTCTTT. The rearrangement links TRBV4-1 to TRBJ1-1, with no clear D. Germline CDR1 is MGHRA and CDR2 is YSYEKL. The V gene lost 1 base and the J gene lost 1 base, with 10 bases spanning the gap. This CDR3 spans 15 amino acids.

The V and J genes are TRBV7-8 and TRBJ1-1; the D gene is possibly TRBD1 (6 bases). The V gene's germline CDR1 is SGHVS and CDR2 FQNEAQ. The CDR3 spans 18 residues. With 5 bases removed from V and 0 bases from J, the gap between germline ends came to 22 bases. As DNA, the CDR3 is TGTGCCAGCAGCATAACGCGGGGGGGGCGGACCATGAACACTGAAGCTTTCTTT. Translation: CASSITRGGRTMNTEAFF.

The chain has TRBV7-2 and TRBJ1-1; D call uncertain. CDR3 length: 14 residues. Germline values: CDR1 SGHTA, CDR2 FQGNSA. V was clipped by 3 bases and J by 4 bases, with 12 bases between them. The CDR3 here is CASSFGRSSTEAFF. The DNA for the CDR3 is TGTGCCAGCAGCTTCGGCCGGTCTTCCACTGAAGCTTTCTTT.

The rearrangement joins TRBV6-5 to TRBJ1-5; D possibly corresponds to TRBD1 (5 bases). The CDR3 totals 12 residues. Germline CDR1 MNHEY, CDR2 SVGAGI. The V and J ends lost 6 bases and 6 bases respectively, with 9 bases between them. The chain's CDR3 is CASSLRGQPQHF. CDR3 nucleotide sequence: TGTGCCAGCAGCCTAAGGGGTCAGCCCCAGCATTTT.

The rearrangement links TRBV18 to TRBJ2-3, with D hard to call. Looked up from germline, CDR1 is KGHSH and CDR2 is LQKENI. This CDR3 is 12 amino acids long. V shed 3 bases and J shed 6 bases, with 7 bases lying between them. The CDR3 nucleotides read TGTGCCAGCTCACCCGGGCGGGATACGCAGTATTTT. This sequence encodes CASSPGRDTQYF.

V is TRBV7-8 and J is TRBJ1-2; D is ambiguous. The germline gives CDR1 SGHVS, CDR2 FQNEAQ. V was cut by 4 bases and J by 8 bases, with 14 bases left in between. The CDR3 runs to 13 residues. Here the CDR3 reads CASSSRQVGGYTF. The CDR3 DNA follows: TGTGCCAGCAGCTCCAGACAAGTGGGGGGCTACACCTTC.

This chain connects TRBV5-4 to TRBJ1-3; tentatively, D is TRBD1 (5 bases). Trimming shortened V by 3 bases and J by 4 bases, and 17 bases separated the two germline ends. CDR1 is SGHNT, CDR2 YYREEE, per germline (reference sequence). The CDR3 length is 16 residues. DNA of the CDR3: TGTGCCAGCAGCTACGCCGGGAGGCGGGGGGGAAACACCATATATTTT. It yields the protein CASSYAGRRGGNTIYF.

The genes are TRBV18 and TRBJ1-3, with D possibly matching TRBD1 (5 bases). V gave up 7 bases and J gave up 0 bases, with 16 bases separating them. This CDR3 is built from 16 residues. Germline CDR1 KGHSH, CDR2 LQKENI. CDR3: CASFSGLPSSGNTIYF. In DNA form, the CDR3 reads TGTGCCAGCTTCTCGGGACTCCCGAGCTCTGGAAACACCATATATTTT.

V gene TRBV24-1 combines with J gene TRBJ2-1, with TRBD1 matching 8 bases. With 0 bases clipped from V and 9 bases from J, the junction kept 9 bases outside the gene matches. The CDR3 loop spans 16 amino acids. Germline-derived CDR1 and CDR2 are KGHDR and SFDVKD. For the CDR3, the DNA is TGTGCCACCAGTGATTTGTCCGGGACAGGCAAGGGTGAGCAGTTCTTC. It yields the protein CATSDLSGTGKGEQFF.

The gene calls are TRBV5-1 and TRBJ2-1, with 11 bases fitting TRBD2. V lost 4 bases to trimming and J lost 6 bases; unmatched junction nucleotides: 9. Germline V gene sequence: CDR1 SGHRS, CDR2 YFSETQ. CDR3 size: 16 residues. The CDR3: CASSPTTTSGSNEQFF. CDR3 nucleotide sequence: TGCGCCAGCAGCCCTACTACAACTAGCGGGAGCAATGAGCAGTTCTTC.

For this clone: One junction end disagrees with the germline gene, perhaps due to a read error. This chain joins TRBV7-7 and TRBJ2-7; 11 nucleotides line up with TRBD2. This CDR3 region has 18 residues. CDR1 SSHAT and CDR2 FNYEAQ come from the germline V gene (reference sequence). CDR3 residues: CASSLAALTSGRFDEQYF. CDR3 nucleotide sequence: TGTGCTAGCAGCTTAGCGGCCCTCACTAGCGGGAGATTCGACGAGCAGTACTTC.

The chain is built from TRBV6-5 and TRBJ1-2; D is possibly TRBD1 (6 bases). The CDR3 spans 16 residues. Germline V gene data show CDR1 as MNHEY and CDR2 as SVGAGI. V lost 3 bases and J 1 base, leaving 15 bases between the germline ends. In DNA form, the CDR3 reads TGTGCCAGCAGTTATAGTGGGGGGGCCAATAACTATGGCTACACCTTC. Translating gives CASSYSGGANNYGYTF.

V usage is TRBV11-3 and J usage is TRBJ1-1; D gene ambiguous. CDR1 is SGHNT and CDR2 is YENEEA in the germline V gene. The ends were cut back, 0 bases at V and 4 bases at J, with 3 bases in the middle. This CDR3 comprises 12 residues. CDR3 sequence reads: CASSLDGTEAFF. The CDR3 nucleotides are TGTGCCAGCAGCTTAGACGGCACTGAAGCTTTCTTT.